The entry that follows covers one T cell receptor (beta chain) sequence. These data originate in a study of low-dose radiotherapy and immunotherapy resistance in tumors. Donors received nivolumab, ipilimumab, aspirin, low-dose cyclophosphamide and low-dose radiotherapy. Gene-specific TRAV and TRBV primers were used for first-strand cDNA, covering alpha and beta chains. TCR amplification involved about 19 PCR cycles with a constant-region primer and V-primer adapter. Each CDR3 protein gets one entry after TCRdb re-called the reads with MiXCR. This sample has over 15,000 distinct CDR3 sequences; 70% occur once, and the top ten carry less than 6%. The CDR3 covers 15 residues. J lost 5 bases, V lost 5 bases, and 12 bases had no gene match. Germline V gene data show CDR1 as SNHLY and CDR2 as FYNNEI.

The sequence derives from a human donor with advanced metastatic prostate, ovarian, gallbladder or colorectal cancer (not recorded which). This table probably holds off-target reads from a library built for another chain. The J gene is TRBJ2-7, the V gene TRBV2; 7 nucleotides align to TRBD1. The CDR3 DNA reads TGTGCCAGCAGTACCAACTTTGTACAGGGGCACGAGCAGTACTTC. Translating it yields CASSTNFVQGHEQYF.